The entry below describes one T cell receptor beta chain. Authors' analysis steps: Estimation of nucleated cell counts relied on the amplification of reference gene primers. Generated by immunoSEQ multiplex PCR, the TCRdb table keeps only in-frame clones and is missing some. V, J and clone size were drawn from that table, and D and trimming were deduced from the DNA. The data show 300,000 to 350,000 clones, 85% to 90% seen once. These data belong to a study of blood T cell repertoires in COVID-19. Seattle participants joined during active infection and were tracked over time. This TCR was sampled from a woman in her twenties or thirties with COVID-19, enrolled during active disease. The source material was peripheral blood.

The CDR3 sequence: CASSPRAATGGATNEKLFF. The CDR3 DNA follows: TGTGCCAGCAGCCCCCGGGCCGCGACAGGGGGAGCAACTAATGAAAAACTGTTTTTT. V and J are TRBV11-2 and TRBJ1-4; 9 bases fit TRBD1. This CDR3 is 19 amino acids long. Germline CDR1 is SGHAT and CDR2 is FQNNGV. Trimming removed 5 bases from V and 0 bases from J; junction bases left unmatched: 13.